This T cell receptor beta chain is drawn from a study of cytomegalovirus exposure and HLA in healthy donors. Findings and limits, study-wide: Follow-up analysis later connected one missense variant in DCLRE1C with trimming of TCR beta V- and J-genes. Per a prior analysis, the majority of TCR beta V segments were productive roughly 87% or roughly 30% of the time. Researchers had no immune exposure information except CMV serostatus available.

As to this clone: Its antigen is as yet unknown.

The CDR3 loop spans 16 amino acids. With V trimmed by 4 bases and J by 1 base, 7 bases remained unmatched. CDR1 KGHSH and CDR2 LQKENI come from the germline V gene. Vbeta (60) and Jbeta (13) primers were used in the PCR. Sequencing used immunoSEQ multiplex PCR; TCRdb keeps in-frame clones, though not all of them. Among approximately 22,000 clones, about 78% were seen once, and the ten largest hold 6% to 9.5%. Sequenced material: PBMCs. The chain joins TRBV18 to TRBJ1-3, with 7 bases that match TRBD1. The sequence derives from a man in his fifties or sixties in good health and CMV-seronegative. This chain's CDR3 is CASSLRTGGSGNTIYF. The CDR3 region has the DNA TGTGCCAGCTCACTCCGGACAGGTGGATCTGGAAACACCATATATTTT. The complete variable domain, with remaining parts taken from reference TRBV18 and TRBJ1-3, reads NAGVMQNPRHLVRRRGQEARLRCSPMKGHSHVYWYRQLPEEGLKFMVYLQKENIIDESGMPKERFSAEFPKEGPSILRIQQVVRGDSAAYFCASSLRTGGSGNTIYFGEGSWLTVV.